Detailed here is one T cell receptor (beta chain). Those who participated ranged in age from roughly 18 to 89 years and resided in about two dozen US areas. The ends lost 0 bases at V and 2 bases at J; junction bases unmatched: 8. This CDR3 region has 18 residues. Germline values: CDR1 SGDLS, CDR2 YYNGEE. Per the original data handling: Quantification of nucleated cells was approximated via reference gene primer amplification. Clones were sequenced by immunoSEQ multiplex PCR, and TCRdb holds only the in-frame ones, with some missing. The DNA gave D and trimming, while V, J and clone size come from that table. Here the sample spans around 190,000 clones, about four fifths being singletons. The source of the sample is a study of blood T cell repertoires in COVID-19. Across the whole study: Samples of COVID-19 (acute and convalescent) were obtained from the United States, Italy and Spain. The cDNA or gDNA used as material had been derived from T cells, B-cell-depleted T cells, or PBMCs.

The receptor was derived from a woman between 25 and 40 years old who had been exposed to COVID-19. The sample consisted of PBMCs or T cells enriched from blood (not recorded which). V usage is TRBV9 and J usage is TRBJ2-4, with TRBD1 matching over 10 bases. CDR3 protein: CASSVEIGGQGTKNIQYF. The CDR3 DNA is TGTGCCAGCAGCGTAGAGATTGGGGGACAGGGGACCAAAAACATTCAGTACTTC.